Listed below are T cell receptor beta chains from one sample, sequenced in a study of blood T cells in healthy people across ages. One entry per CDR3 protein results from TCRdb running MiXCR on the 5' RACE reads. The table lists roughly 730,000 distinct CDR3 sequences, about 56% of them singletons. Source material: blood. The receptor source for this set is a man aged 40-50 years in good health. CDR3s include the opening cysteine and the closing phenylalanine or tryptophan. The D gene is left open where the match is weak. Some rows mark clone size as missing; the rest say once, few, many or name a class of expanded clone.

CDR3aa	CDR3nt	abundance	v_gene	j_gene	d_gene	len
CASRKGRTTQETQYF	TGTGCCAGCAGGAAGGGACGTACGACCCAAGAGACCCAGTACTTC	NA	TRBV7-9	TRBJ2-5	NA	15
CASSLSVPGLALSETQYF	TGTGCCAGCAGTTTATCTGTCCCGGGACTAGCGTTGTCGGAGACCCAGTACTTC	few	TRBV28	TRBJ2-5	TRBD2	18
CASSFPLATSYNEQFF	TGCGCCAGCAGCTTCCCGCTAGCCACATCCTACAATGAGCAGTTCTTC	few	TRBV5-1	TRBJ2-1	NA	16
CASGTSGEQFF	TGTGCCAGCGGGACGAGCGGTGAGCAGTTCTTC	few	TRBV2	TRBJ2-1	NA	11
CASNWQGAGGYTF	TGTGCCAGCAATTGGCAGGGGGCAGGAGGCTACACCTTC	NA	TRBV3-1	TRBJ1-2	TRBD1	13
CASSPQEGPYEQYF	TGCGCCAGCAGCCCCCAGGAGGGACCCTACGAGCAGTACTTC	NA	TRBV5-1	TRBJ2-7	NA	14
CATSPGQGAANEQYF	TGTGCCACTAGTCCGGGGCAGGGGGCGGCCAATGAGCAGTACTTC	once	TRBV27	TRBJ2-7	TRBD1	15
CASSRQEDSNQPQHF	TGTGCCAGCAGCAGACAGGAGGATAGCAATCAGCCCCAGCATTTT	NA	TRBV6-2/TRBV6-3	TRBJ1-5	NA	15
CASSTPRGAFF	TGTGCCAGCAGTACCCCGCGGGGAGCTTTCTTT	NA	TRBV6-5	TRBJ1-1	NA	11
CASSQVGGSGYTF	TGCGCCAGCAGCCAAGTAGGAGGGAGCGGCTACACCTTC	NA	TRBV4-1	TRBJ1-2	NA	13
CASSLKSGEADTQYF	TGCGCCAGCAGCTTGAAAAGCGGGGAGGCAGATACGCAGTATTTT	few	TRBV5-1	TRBJ2-3	TRBD2	15
CASSLSVRTGELFF	TGTGCCAGCAGTTTGAGTGTCCGGACCGGGGAGCTGTTTTTT	once	TRBV12-3/TRBV12-4	TRBJ2-2	NA	14
CASRYSEIYGYTF	TGTGCCAGCAGATACAGTGAAATCTATGGCTACACCTTC	NA	TRBV28	TRBJ1-2	NA	13